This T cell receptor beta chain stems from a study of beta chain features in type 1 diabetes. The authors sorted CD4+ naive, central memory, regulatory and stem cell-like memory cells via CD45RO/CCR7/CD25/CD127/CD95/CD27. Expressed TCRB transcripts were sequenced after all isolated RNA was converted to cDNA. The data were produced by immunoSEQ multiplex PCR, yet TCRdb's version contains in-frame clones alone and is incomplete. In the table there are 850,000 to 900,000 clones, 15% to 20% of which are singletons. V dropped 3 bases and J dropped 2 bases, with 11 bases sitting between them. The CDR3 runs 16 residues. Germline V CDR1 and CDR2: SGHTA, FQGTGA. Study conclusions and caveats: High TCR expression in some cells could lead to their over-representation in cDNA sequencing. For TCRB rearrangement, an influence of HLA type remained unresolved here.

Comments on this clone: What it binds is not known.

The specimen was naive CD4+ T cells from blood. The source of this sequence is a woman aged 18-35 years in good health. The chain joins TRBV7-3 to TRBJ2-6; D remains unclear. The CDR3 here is CASSLIGLAGANVLTF. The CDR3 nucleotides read TGTGCCAGCAGCTTGATCGGCCTCGCTGGGGCCAACGTCCTGACTTTC.